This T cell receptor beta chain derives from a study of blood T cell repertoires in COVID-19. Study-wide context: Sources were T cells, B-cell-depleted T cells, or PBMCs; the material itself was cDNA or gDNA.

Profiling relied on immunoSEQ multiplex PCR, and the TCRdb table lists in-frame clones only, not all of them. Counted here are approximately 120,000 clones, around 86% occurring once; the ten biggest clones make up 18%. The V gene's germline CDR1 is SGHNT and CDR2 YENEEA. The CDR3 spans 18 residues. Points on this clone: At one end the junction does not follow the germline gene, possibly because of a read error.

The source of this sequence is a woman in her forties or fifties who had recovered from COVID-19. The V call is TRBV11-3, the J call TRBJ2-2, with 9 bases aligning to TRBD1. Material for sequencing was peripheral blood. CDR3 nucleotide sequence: TGTGCCAGCACAGCTTTGGGATGGGACAGGGCCAACACCGGGGAACTGTTTTTT. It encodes CASTALGWDRANTGELFF. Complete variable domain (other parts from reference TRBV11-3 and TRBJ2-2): EAGVVQSPRYKIIEKKQPVAFWCNPISGHNTLYWYLQNLGQGPELLIRYENEEAVDDSQLPKDRFSAERLKGVDSTLKIQPAELGDSAVYLCASTALGWDRANTGELFFGEGSRLTVL.